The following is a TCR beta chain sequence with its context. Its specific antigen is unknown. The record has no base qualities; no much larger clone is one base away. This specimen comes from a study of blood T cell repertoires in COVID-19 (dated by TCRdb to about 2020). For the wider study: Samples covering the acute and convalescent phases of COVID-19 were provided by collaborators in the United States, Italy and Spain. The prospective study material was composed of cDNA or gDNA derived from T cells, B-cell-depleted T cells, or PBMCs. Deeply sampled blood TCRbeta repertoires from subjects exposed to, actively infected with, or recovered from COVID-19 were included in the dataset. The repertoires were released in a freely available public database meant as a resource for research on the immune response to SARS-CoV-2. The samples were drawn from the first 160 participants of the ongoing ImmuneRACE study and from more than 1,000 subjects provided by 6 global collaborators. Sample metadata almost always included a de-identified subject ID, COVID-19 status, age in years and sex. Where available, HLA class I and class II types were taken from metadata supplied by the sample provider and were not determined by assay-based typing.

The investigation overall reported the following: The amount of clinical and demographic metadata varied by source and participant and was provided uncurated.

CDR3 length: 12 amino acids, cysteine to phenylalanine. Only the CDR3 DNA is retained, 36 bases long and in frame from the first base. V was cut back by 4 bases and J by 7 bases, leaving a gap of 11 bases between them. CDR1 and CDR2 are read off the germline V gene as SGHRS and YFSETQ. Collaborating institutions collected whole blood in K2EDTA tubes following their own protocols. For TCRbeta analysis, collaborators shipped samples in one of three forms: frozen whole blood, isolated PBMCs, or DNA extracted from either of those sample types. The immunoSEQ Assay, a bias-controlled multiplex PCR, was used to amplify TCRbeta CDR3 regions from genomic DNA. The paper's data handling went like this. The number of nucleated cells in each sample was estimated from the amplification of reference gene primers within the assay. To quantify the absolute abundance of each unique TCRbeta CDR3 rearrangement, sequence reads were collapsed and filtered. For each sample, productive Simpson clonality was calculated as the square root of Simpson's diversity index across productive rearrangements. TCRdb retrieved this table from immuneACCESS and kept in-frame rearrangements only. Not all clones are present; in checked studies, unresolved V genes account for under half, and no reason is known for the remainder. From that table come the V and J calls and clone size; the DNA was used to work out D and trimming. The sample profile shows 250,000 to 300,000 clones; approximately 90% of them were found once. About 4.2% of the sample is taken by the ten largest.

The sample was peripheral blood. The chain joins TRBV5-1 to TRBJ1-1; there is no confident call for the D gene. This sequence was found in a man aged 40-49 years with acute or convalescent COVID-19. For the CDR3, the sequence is CASSPDTYEAFF. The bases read TGCGCCAGCAGCCCCGACACCTATGAAGCTTTCTTT.